The rows below give T cell receptor beta chains drawn from one sample of a study of blood T cell repertoires in COVID-19. Only in-frame clones appear in the TCRdb table, and some are missing; sequencing was by immunoSEQ multiplex PCR. The data show roughly 250,000 clones, about nine tenths seen once. The source material was peripheral blood. These receptor sequences come from a woman aged 25 to 45 with COVID-19, enrolled during active disease. Both conserved end residues are part of each CDR3. D genes are given only for firm matches. Rows may omit the clone size; those that give it use once, few, many or a size class.

V: TRBV5-5
J: TRBJ2-3
size: .
D: .
DNA: TGTGCCAGCAGCTCGACTTTCACAGATACGCAGTATTTT
CDR3: CASSSTFTDTQYF

V: TRBV13
J: TRBJ2-3
size: .
D: TRBD2
DNA: TGTGCCAGCAGCGCCCAACTAGCGGGCAGCACAGATACGCAGTATTTT
CDR3: CASSAQLAGSTDTQYF

V: TRBV6-6
J: TRBJ2-3
size: .
D: .
DNA: TGTGCCAGCAGTTACTTGAGAGGGGATACGCAGTATTTT
CDR3: CASSYLRGDTQYF

V: TRBV7-2
J: TRBJ2-5
size: .
D: TRBD2
DNA: TGTGCCAGCAGCGACTCCAGCGGGGGCGAGACCCAGTACTTC
CDR3: CASSDSSGGETQYF

V: TRBV7-9
J: TRBJ1-3
size: few
D: TRBD1
DNA: TGTGCCAGCAGCGGTCGAACAGGGGAATACTCTGGAAACACCATATATTTT
CDR3: CASSGRTGEYSGNTIYF

V: TRBV10-3
J: TRBJ1-1
size: few
D: TRBD1
DNA: TGTGCCATCAGTGAGGGGACAGGGGTGAACACTGAAGCTTTCTTT
CDR3: CAISEGTGVNTEAFF

V: TRBV5-1
J: TRBJ2-2
size: .
D: TRBD2
DNA: TGCGCCAGCAGCTTAGCGGGGCCCAACACCGGGGAGCTGTTTTTT
CDR3: CASSLAGPNTGELFF

V: TRBV19
J: TRBJ1-1
size: .
D: TRBD1
DNA: TGTGCCAGTAGTATCTTGCGGGACAGGGGGTCCGCTGAAGCTTTCTTT
CDR3: CASSILRDRGSAEAFF

V: TRBV4-1
J: TRBJ2-3
size: .
D: .
DNA: TGCGCCAGCAGCCAAGCGTTAGCCCCCGCTACGCAGTATTTT
CDR3: CASSQALAPATQYF

V: TRBV4-2
J: TRBJ2-1
size: .
D: TRBD2
DNA: TGTGCCAGCAGCCAAGATGGAGTAGCGGGAGATTACAATGAGCAGTTCTTC
CDR3: CASSQDGVAGDYNEQFF

V: TRBV7-8
J: TRBJ1-4
size: .
D: TRBD1
DNA: TGTGCCAGCAGCCTACGAGACAGGGGAAAACTGTTTTTT
CDR3: CASSLRDRGKLFF

V: TRBV3-1/TRBV3-2
J: TRBJ2-3
size: .
D: TRBD2
DNA: TGTGCCAGCAGCCAGCCCCAACTAGCGGGGGGCACAGATACGCAGTATTTT
CDR3: CASSQPQLAGGTDTQYF

V: TRBV14
J: TRBJ1-5
size: once
D: .
DNA: TGTGCCAGCAGCCACAGGGGTAGCAATCAGCCCCAGCATTTT
CDR3: CASSHRGSNQPQHF

V: TRBV25-1
J: TRBJ1-1
size: .
D: .
DNA: TGTGCCAGCTCTCTTCAGGGGTTGAACACTGAAGCTTTCTTT
CDR3: CASSLQGLNTEAFF

V: TRBV5-1
J: TRBJ2-1
size: .
D: TRBD2
DNA: TGCGCCAGCAGCTTGGCAGGCGGGAGGAGGACCTACAATGAGCAGTTCTTC
CDR3: CASSLAGGRRTYNEQFF

V: TRBV6-7
J: TRBJ2-3
size: .
D: .
DNA: TGTGCCAGCAGTTATTATGGACACACCCACCGGGATACGCAGTATTTT
CDR3: CASSYYGHTHRDTQYF

V: TRBV5-1
J: TRBJ1-1
size: .
D: .
DNA: TGCGCCAGCAGCCTGCAGGGTGGCACTGAAGCTTTCTTT
CDR3: CASSLQGGTEAFF

V: TRBV30
J: TRBJ2-7
size: .
D: TRBD2
DNA: TGTGCCTGGAGTGAAGCGGGGGGATTCCCCTACGAGCAGTACTTC
CDR3: CAWSEAGGFPYEQYF

V: TRBV6-5
J: TRBJ2-3
size: .
D: .
DNA: TGTGCCAGCAGTTACTCGGGACACCTCACAGATACGCAGTATTTT
CDR3: CASSYSGHLTDTQYF

V: TRBV3-1/TRBV3-2
J: TRBJ1-6
size: .
D: .
DNA: TGTGCCAGCAGCCTAGAGGTCGGGGAATCACCCCTCCACTTT
CDR3: CASSLEVGESPLHF

V: TRBV29-1
J: TRBJ1-1
size: few
D: .
DNA: TGCAGCGTTCCACAGAACACTGAAGCTTTCTTT
CDR3: CSVPQNTEAFF

V: TRBV25-1
J: TRBJ2-2
size: .
D: .
DNA: TGTGCCAGCAGTGAATTAGGGGCGGATCATGACACCGCGCTGTTTTTT
CDR3: CASSELGADHDTALFF

V: TRBV4-2
J: TRBJ2-3
size: .
D: .
DNA: TGTGCCAGCAGCCAAGGGACACACACAGATACGCAGTATTTT
CDR3: CASSQGTHTDTQYF

V: TRBV2
J: TRBJ1-2
size: .
D: TRBD1
DNA: TGTGCCAGCAGTGAAGAGACAGGGAATGGCTACACCTTC
CDR3: CASSEETGNGYTF

V: TRBV7-6
J: TRBJ2-3
size: .
D: TRBD2
DNA: TGTGCCAGCAGCATACTAGCGGGGGCGCCGGCAGATACGCAGTATTTT
CDR3: CASSILAGAPADTQYF

V: TRBV27
J: TRBJ2-1
size: .
D: .
DNA: TGTGCCAGCAGTATCGGGACATTAAACAATGAGCAGTTCTTC
CDR3: CASSIGTLNNEQFF

V: TRBV6-5
J: TRBJ1-2
size: .
D: .
DNA: TGTGCCAGCAGACCCAGGGGAGAGTATGGCTACACCTTC
CDR3: CASRPRGEYGYTF

V: TRBV7-9
J: TRBJ2-7
size: few
D: .
DNA: TGTGCCAGCAGCTCCCCCGGAGGGAATAGCTACGAGCAGTACTTC
CDR3: CASSSPGGNSYEQYF

V: TRBV7-2
J: TRBJ2-7
size: .
D: .
DNA: TGTGCCAGCAGCCAAGCACGAGGGCTAGGCTACGAGCAGTACTTC
CDR3: CASSQARGLGYEQYF

V: TRBV4-1
J: TRBJ2-1
size: .
D: TRBD1
DNA: TGCGCCAGCAGCACCCGACAGGGGAATGAGCAGTTCTTC
CDR3: CASSTRQGNEQFF

V: TRBV18
J: TRBJ2-5
size: once
D: TRBD1
DNA: TGTGCCAGCTCACGGGACAGGGGCTGGGAGACCCAGTACTTC
CDR3: CASSRDRGWETQYF

V: TRBV4-1
J: TRBJ2-7
size: .
D: .
DNA: TGCGCCAGCAGCCAGGACCCGGGACTTACTCCCCACGAGCAGTACTTC
CDR3: CASSQDPGLTPHEQYF

V: TRBV5-4
J: TRBJ1-1
size: once
D: TRBD1
DNA: TGTGCCAGCAGCTTCAAGGGGGCCACTGAAGCTTTCTTT
CDR3: CASSFKGATEAFF

V: TRBV24-1
J: TRBJ2-1
size: .
D: TRBD1
DNA: TGTGCCACCAGCACAGCACAGACAGGGGATAATGAGCAGTTCTTC
CDR3: CATSTAQTGDNEQFF

V: TRBV5-4
J: TRBJ2-7
size: .
D: .
DNA: TGTGCCAGCAGTTTCGGTTCCACCTACGAGCAGTACTTC
CDR3: CASSFGSTYEQYF